This T cell receptor beta chain was identified in a study of shared T cell receptors in the human thymus. This CDR3 has 13 residues. Trimming removed 0 bases from V and 5 bases from J, with 4 bases in between. Germline V gene data show CDR1 as MGHRA and CDR2 as YSYEKL. The method was immunoSEQ multiplex PCR; TCRdb's version includes in-frame clones alone and lacks a portion of them. The sample has hundreds of thousands of clones, around 87% seen once. These data also featured in a second study, about human thymus T cells. As that report states: During corrective heart surgery, resections were taken, and the thymus tissue came from them. Highly overlapping thymic repertoires among unrelated individuals were reported in related research.

Sequencing was performed on thymocytes. The V and J genes are TRBV4-1 and TRBJ2-2, with D uncertain. This TCR was sampled from a boy under two years old with a congenital heart defect. DNA of the CDR3: TGCGCCAGCAGCCAAGAGACAACCGGGGAGCTGTTTTTT. This codes for CASSQETTGELFF.